What follows are 9 T cell receptor beta chains derived from one specimen sequenced in a study of T cells in Graves' hyperthyroidism and ophthalmopathy. Researchers took RNA transcripts and amplified the TCR beta CDR3 regions from them. HTBI primers drove first-round RT-PCR of the TCR CDR3. TCRdb re-called the multiplex PCR reads through MiXCR, storing one row per CDR3 protein. The sample shows 350,000 or so distinct CDR3 sequences, around 18% of them seen only once. The sample taken for sequencing was blood. The receptors come from a middle-aged woman with Graves' ophthalmopathy.

This chain connects TRBV19 to TRBJ1-2; D gene uncertain. In germline, CDR1 is LNHDA, CDR2 SQIVND (reference sequence). Trimming took off 1 base at V and 2 bases at J, with 14 bases between the two ends. The CDR3 is 16 residues long. The CDR3 coding sequence is TGTGCCAGTAGTATAGGTGGATCCCGAGTCAACTATGGCTACACCTTC. Its translation: CASSIGGSRVNYGYTF.

This clonotype was seen repeatedly, ten times or more. This chain uses TRBV20-1 with TRBJ2-7; 8 bases align to TRBD1. Germline values: CDR1 DFQATT, CDR2 SNEGSKA (reference sequence). CDR3 length: 14 amino acids. Trimming removed 4 bases from V and 1 base from J; junction bases left unmatched: 6. CDR3 nucleotides: TGCAGTGCTATACGGACAGGGCTTTCCTACGAGCAGTACTTC. Its protein is CSAIRTGLSYEQYF.

This clonotype has ten or more counts. This chain uses TRBV6-5 with TRBJ2-7; no clear D. Germline lookup yields CDR1 MNHEY and CDR2 SVGAGI. Trimming took off 0 bases at V and 1 base at J, with 16 bases between the two ends. The CDR3 is 17 amino acids. CDR3 bases: TGTGCCAGCAGTTACTCAGTATCCCCAACTGGGTCCTACGAGCAGTACTTC. This sequence encodes CASSYSVSPTGSYEQYF.

This clonotype was counted many times. The V call is TRBV20-1, the J call TRBJ1-1; a possible D gene is TRBD1 (6 bases). Germline V CDR1 and CDR2: DFQATT, SNEGSKA (reference sequence). Trimming left V 2 bases short and J 4 bases short, with 11 bases between. The CDR3 consists of 13 residues. The CDR3 coding sequence is TGCAGTGCTAGAAGGGGGATCGGCACTGAAGCTTTCTTT. Its protein is CSARRGIGTEAFF.

Ten or more counts support this clonotype. This rearrangement joins TRBV27 to TRBJ2-7, with 8 bases identical to TRBD1. The CDR3 extends over 13 amino acids. Germline CDR1 reads MNHEY; CDR2 reads SMNVEV (reference sequence). The V segment lost 6 bases and the J segment 7 bases; nucleotides outside the gene matches: 8. In DNA, the CDR3 is TGTGCCAGCAGAGCAGGACAGGGCGGGGAGCAGTACTTC. This translates into CASRAGQGGEQYF.

The V call is TRBV6-4, the J call TRBJ1-1; tentative D call: TRBD1 (6 bases). Trimming took off 6 bases at V and 3 bases at J, with 14 bases between the two ends. CDR1 MRHNA and CDR2 SNTAGT come from the germline V gene. This CDR3 has 14 amino acids. DNA for the CDR3: TGTGCCAGCAGGGACAGTGATATCGACACTGAAGCTTTCTTT. It translates to CASRDSDIDTEAFF.

This clonotype occurred a few times. Relative to the germline gene, one junction end is altered; a read error may explain this. This CDR3 is CASSLSSFRLQTGLGSAGEPFF. CDR3 sequence (DNA): TGTGCCAGCAGTTTATCGTCCTTCCGTCTTCAAACGGGACTAGGCAGTGCCGGGGAGCCGTTTTTT. The chain employs TRBV27 and TRBJ2-2, with TRBD2 matching 8 bases. The germline V gene has CDR1 MNHEY and CDR2 SMNVEV (reference sequence). This CDR3 spans 22 amino acids.

This chain links TRBV29-1 with TRBJ2-7, with a possible D match to TRBD1 (6 bases). From germline, CDR1 is SQVTM and CDR2 ANQGSEA. V was cut by 7 bases and J by 4 bases, with 17 bases left in between. This CDR3 comprises 13 residues. DNA of the CDR3: TGCAGCGGGGTAGGGTCAGGGGAATACGAGCAGTACTTC. As protein: CSGVGSGEYEQYF.

The rearrangement joins TRBV7-2 to TRBJ1-2; TRBD1 agrees at 8 bases. Germline V lookup: CDR1 SGHTA, CDR2 FQGNSA. The CDR3 has 13 amino acids. V dropped 5 bases and J dropped 7; count of bases not matched to a gene: 6. The CDR3 DNA sequence: TGTGCCAGCAGCGACACAGGGGGTCCTGGCTACACCTTC. It is translated as CASSDTGGPGYTF.